These T cell receptor beta chains were read from a single sample in a study of immune evolution from preneoplasia to lung adenocarcinoma. Sequenced by immunoSEQ multiplex PCR; TCRdb stores in-frame clones only, minus some. This sample has about 10,000 clones, with around 76% found just once. The sample was FFPE minimally invasive lung adenocarcinoma tissue. These TCRs come from a person aged 60-79 years with lung adenocarcinoma. Both conserved end residues are trimmed from each CDR3. D genes are given only for firm matches.

d_gene: TRBD1
j_gene: TRBJ2-7
v_gene: TRBV28
CDR3aa: ASSWDRGRSYEQY

d_gene: TRBD2
j_gene: TRBJ2-3
v_gene: TRBV28
CDR3aa: ASSFSFPTSGGPPSTDTQY

d_gene: -
j_gene: TRBJ2-7
v_gene: TRBV11-2
CDR3aa: ASTGTVLYEQY

d_gene: TRBD1
j_gene: TRBJ2-7
v_gene: TRBV30
CDR3aa: ACFGDRVAEQY

d_gene: TRBD1
j_gene: TRBJ1-3
v_gene: TRBV9
CDR3aa: ASSVGGDRYSGNTIY

d_gene: -
j_gene: TRBJ2-7
v_gene: TRBV12-5
CDR3aa: ASAGTSSFREQY

d_gene: -
j_gene: TRBJ2-7
v_gene: TRBV10-3
CDR3aa: ATRGSYEQY

d_gene: -
j_gene: TRBJ2-7
v_gene: TRBV7-9
CDR3aa: ASSFGGLLYEQY

d_gene: -
j_gene: TRBJ1-2
v_gene: TRBV11-2
CDR3aa: ASSLDRGSYGYT

d_gene: -
j_gene: TRBJ1-2
v_gene: TRBV27
CDR3aa: ASRRTANYGYT

d_gene: -
j_gene: TRBJ1-2
v_gene: TRBV4-1
CDR3aa: ASSQANGYT

d_gene: -
j_gene: TRBJ2-2
v_gene: TRBV10-1
CDR3aa: ASSQSGGPGELF

d_gene: TRBD2
j_gene: TRBJ2-3
v_gene: TRBV4-1
CDR3aa: ASSQDGAGGLTDTQY

d_gene: -
j_gene: TRBJ2-1
v_gene: TRBV5-1
CDR3aa: ASSLAGRGGGDEQF

d_gene: TRBD1
j_gene: TRBJ1-3
v_gene: TRBV7-3
CDR3aa: ASSATGGFAGNTIY

d_gene: TRBD1
j_gene: TRBJ1-4
v_gene: TRBV18
CDR3aa: ASSPGQGEKLF

d_gene: TRBD1
j_gene: TRBJ2-7
v_gene: TRBV9
CDR3aa: ASSVGASSTGGSYEQY

d_gene: -
j_gene: TRBJ1-3
v_gene: TRBV21-1
CDR3aa: ASSPDRGQFPSGNTIY

d_gene: TRBD2
j_gene: TRBJ2-5
v_gene: TRBV5-4
CDR3aa: ASSYGLAQETQY

d_gene: -
j_gene: TRBJ2-1
v_gene: TRBV9
CDR3aa: ASSVDSSPGTINEQF

d_gene: TRBD1
j_gene: TRBJ1-4
v_gene: TRBV6-6
CDR3aa: ASSRDRGGEKLF

d_gene: -
j_gene: TRBJ2-6
v_gene: TRBV19
CDR3aa: ASSIEGTALISGANVLT

d_gene: TRBD2
j_gene: TRBJ2-3
v_gene: TRBV30
CDR3aa: AWSGLAGGADTQY

d_gene: -
j_gene: TRBJ1-6
v_gene: TRBV4-1
CDR3aa: ASSQASQTASNSPLH

d_gene: -
j_gene: TRBJ1-1
v_gene: TRBV18
CDR3aa: ASTRGVRTEAF

d_gene: -
j_gene: TRBJ1-5
v_gene: TRBV7-2
CDR3aa: ASSLVAGGDQPQH